This TCR beta chain came from a study of beta chain features in type 1 diabetes. Study findings and constraints: Shorter TCRB CDR3s, moderately but significantly so, marked every one of the four CD4+ subsets in Type 1 diabetes patients. Junctions at VDJ sites from type 1 diabetes patients had fewer insertions and more deletions.

Germline CDR1 and CDR2: MDHEN and SYDVKM. V was trimmed by 3 bases and J by 8 bases, leaving 10 bases between them. The CDR3 contains 12 residues. Of the isolated RNA, all was reverse transcribed, and so the sequenced material was expressed TCRB transcripts. Sequencing was performed with immunoSEQ multiplex PCR; in TCRdb, only in-frame clones are kept and a portion is missing. The data show 500,000 to 700,000 clones, with about 16% seen just once and around 0.1% held by the top ten. Remarks on this clone: What it binds is unknown.

This chain joins TRBV28 and TRBJ1-2; no definite D call. The sequence came from a man aged 18 to 29 in good health. The source material was naive CD4+ T cells from blood. The CDR3 DNA is TGTGCCAGCAGTTTCCTCGGGGAGGGCTACACCTTC. Translated: CASSFLGEGYTF.